These 4 T cell receptor beta chains were sequenced from one sample in a study of T cells in Graves' hyperthyroidism and ophthalmopathy. RNA transcripts were the template for amplifying TCR beta CDR3 regions. TCR CDR3 underwent first-round RT-PCR with the HTBI primer set. MiXCR, applied by TCRdb to the multiplex PCR reads, yields one record per CDR3 protein. The sample has about 690,000 distinct CDR3 sequences; 15% to 20% are singletons. What was sequenced was blood. The receptors were gathered from a man aged 45-65 years with Graves' hyperthyroidism.

In this sample, this clonotype turned up many times. CDR3 DNA sequence: TGTGCCAGCAGTCATCATAGCGGGAGAGACGAGCAGTACTTC. This codes for CASSHHSGRDEQYF. The chain couples TRBV28 to TRBJ2-7, with 9 bases lining up with TRBD2. CDR3 length: 14 amino acids. In germline, CDR1 is MDHEN, CDR2 SYDVKM. The ends lost 5 bases at V and 5 bases at J; junction bases unmatched: 7. The full variable domain, rest sourced from reference TRBV28 and TRBJ2-7, is DVKVTQSSRYLVKRTGEKVFLECVQDMDHENMFWYRQDPGLGLRLIYFSYDVKMKEKGDIPEGYSVSREKKERFSLILESASTNQTSMYLCASSHHSGRDEQYFGPGTRLTVT.

As concerns this clonotype: A much larger clone differs by one base, so this may be a read error. The genes are TRBV18 and TRBJ2-7; no definite D call. This CDR3 has 13 amino acids. Looked up from germline, CDR1 is KGHSH and CDR2 is LQKENI. Trimming removed 11 bases at V and 5 bases at J, with 19 bases between. For the CDR3, the DNA is TGTGCCCGCCACTCGGCCGTGATGAACGAGCAGTACTTC. As protein: CARHSAVMNEQYF.

This clonotype was seen ten or more times. The V and J genes are TRBV18 and TRBJ2-5; TRBD1 matches 7 bases. The CDR3 runs to 14 residues. With 5 bases clipped from V and 5 bases from J, the junction kept 8 bases outside the gene matches. Germline CDR1 is KGHSH and CDR2 is LQKENI. The CDR3 DNA follows: TGTGCCAGCTCAGTCCGACAGGGAACGGAGACCCAGTACTTC. This encodes CASSVRQGTETQYF.

This chain joins TRBV19 and TRBJ2-1; D is possibly TRBD1 or TRBD2 (5 bases each). Germline V gene data show CDR1 as LNHDA and CDR2 as SQIVND (reference sequence). Trimming took off 3 bases at V and 5 bases at J, with 14 bases between the two ends. CDR3 length: 15 residues. CDR3 bases: TGTGCCAGTAGTATCGGGGACCCAGGGAACAATGAGCAGTTCTTC. Protein product: CASSIGDPGNNEQFF.